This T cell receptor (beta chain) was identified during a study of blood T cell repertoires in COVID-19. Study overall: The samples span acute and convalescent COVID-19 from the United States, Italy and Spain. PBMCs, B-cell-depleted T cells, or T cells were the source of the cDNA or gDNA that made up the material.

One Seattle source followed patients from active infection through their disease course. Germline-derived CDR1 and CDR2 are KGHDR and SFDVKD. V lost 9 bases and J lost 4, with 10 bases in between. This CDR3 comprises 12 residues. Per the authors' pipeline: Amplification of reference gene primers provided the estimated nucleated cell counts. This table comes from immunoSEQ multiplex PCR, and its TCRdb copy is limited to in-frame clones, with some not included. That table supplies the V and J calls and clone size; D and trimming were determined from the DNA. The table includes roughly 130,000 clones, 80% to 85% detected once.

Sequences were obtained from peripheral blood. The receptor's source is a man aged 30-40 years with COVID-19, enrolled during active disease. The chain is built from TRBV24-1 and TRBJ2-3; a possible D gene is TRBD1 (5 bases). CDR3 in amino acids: CATGAFSDTQYF. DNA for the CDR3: TGTGCCACCGGGGCCTTTTCAGATACGCAGTATTTT.